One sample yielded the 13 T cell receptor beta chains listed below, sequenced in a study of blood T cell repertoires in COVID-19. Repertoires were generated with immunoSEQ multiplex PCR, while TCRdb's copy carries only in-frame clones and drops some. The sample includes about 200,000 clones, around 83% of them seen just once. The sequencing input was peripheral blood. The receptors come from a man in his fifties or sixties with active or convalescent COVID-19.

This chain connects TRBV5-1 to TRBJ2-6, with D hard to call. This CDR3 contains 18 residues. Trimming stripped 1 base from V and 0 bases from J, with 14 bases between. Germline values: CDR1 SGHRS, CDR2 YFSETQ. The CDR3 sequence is CASSLPAGGFSGANVLTF. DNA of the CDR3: TGCGCCAGCAGCTTGCCGGCAGGTGGCTTCTCTGGGGCCAACGTCCTGACTTTC.

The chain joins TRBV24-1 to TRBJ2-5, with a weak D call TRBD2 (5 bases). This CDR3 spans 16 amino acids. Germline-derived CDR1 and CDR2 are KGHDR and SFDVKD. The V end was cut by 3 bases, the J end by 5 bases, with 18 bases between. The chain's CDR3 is CATSDPRGYLRETQYF. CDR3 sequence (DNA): TGTGCCACCAGTGATCCTCGGGGATATCTCCGGGAGACCCAGTACTTC.

In nucleotides, the CDR3 is TGTGCCGTAAGGAGGGCGACAGATACGCAGTATTTT. Translating it yields CAVRRATDTQYF. This chain uses TRBV7-9 with TRBJ2-3, with D perhaps matching TRBD2 (6 bases). The CDR3 has 12 residues. The V end lost 11 bases, the J end lost 3 bases, and 12 bases lay between the germline ends. From germline, CDR1 is SEHNR and CDR2 FQNEAQ (reference sequence).

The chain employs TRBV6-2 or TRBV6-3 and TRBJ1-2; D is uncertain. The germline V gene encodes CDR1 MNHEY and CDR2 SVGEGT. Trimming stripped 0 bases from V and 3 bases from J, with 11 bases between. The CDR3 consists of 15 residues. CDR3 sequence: CASSYSSGIYYGYTF. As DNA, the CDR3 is TGTGCCAGCAGTTACTCTTCGGGGATTTACTATGGCTACACCTTC.

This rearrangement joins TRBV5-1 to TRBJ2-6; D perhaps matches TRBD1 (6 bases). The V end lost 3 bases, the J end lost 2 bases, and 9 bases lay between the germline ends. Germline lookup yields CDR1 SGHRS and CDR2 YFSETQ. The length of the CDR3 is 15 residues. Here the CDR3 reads CASSSQGTGANVLTF. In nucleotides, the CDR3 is TGCGCCAGCAGCTCACAGGGAACTGGGGCCAACGTCCTGACTTTC.

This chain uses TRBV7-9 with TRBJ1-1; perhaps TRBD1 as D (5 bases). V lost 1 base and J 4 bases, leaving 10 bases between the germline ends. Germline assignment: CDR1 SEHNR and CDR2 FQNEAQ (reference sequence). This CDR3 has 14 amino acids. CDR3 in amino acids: CASSLGGGSTEAFF. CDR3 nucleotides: TGTGCCAGCAGCTTAGGGGGCGGGAGCACTGAAGCTTTCTTT.

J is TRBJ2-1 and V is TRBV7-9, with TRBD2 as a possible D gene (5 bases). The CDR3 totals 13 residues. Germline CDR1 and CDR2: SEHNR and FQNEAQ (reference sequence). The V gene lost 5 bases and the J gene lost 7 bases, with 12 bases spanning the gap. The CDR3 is CASSPPDSNEQFF. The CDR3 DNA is TGTGCCAGCAGCCCCCCGGACTCAAATGAGCAGTTCTTC.

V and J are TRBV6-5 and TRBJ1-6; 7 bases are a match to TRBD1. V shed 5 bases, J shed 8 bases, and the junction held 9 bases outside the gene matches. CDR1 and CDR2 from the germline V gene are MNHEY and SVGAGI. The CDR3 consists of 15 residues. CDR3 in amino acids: CASSNGGTEYSPLHF. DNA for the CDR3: TGTGCCAGCAGTAACGGAGGGACAGAGTATTCACCCCTCCACTTT.

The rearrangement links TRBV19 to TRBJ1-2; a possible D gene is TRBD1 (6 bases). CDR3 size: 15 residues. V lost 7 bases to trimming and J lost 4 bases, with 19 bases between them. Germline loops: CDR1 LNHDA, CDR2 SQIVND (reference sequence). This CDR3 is CASTTRRGAGYGYTF. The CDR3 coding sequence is TGTGCCAGTACCACAAGACGGGGGGCCGGCTATGGCTACACCTTC.

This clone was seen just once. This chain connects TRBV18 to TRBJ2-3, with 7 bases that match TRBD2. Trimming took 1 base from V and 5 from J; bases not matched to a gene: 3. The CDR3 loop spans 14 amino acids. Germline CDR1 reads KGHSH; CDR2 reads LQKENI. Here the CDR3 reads CASSPLGRVDTQYF. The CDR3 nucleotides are TGTGCCAGCTCACCACTAGGGAGGGTAGATACGCAGTATTTT.

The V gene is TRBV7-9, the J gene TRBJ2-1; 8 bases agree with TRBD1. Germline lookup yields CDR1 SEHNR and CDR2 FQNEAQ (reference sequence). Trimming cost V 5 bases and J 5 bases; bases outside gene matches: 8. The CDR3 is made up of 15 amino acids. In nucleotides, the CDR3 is TGTGCCAGCAGCCCAGGGGGCGCAGAGGACAATGAGCAGTTCTTC. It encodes CASSPGGAEDNEQFF.

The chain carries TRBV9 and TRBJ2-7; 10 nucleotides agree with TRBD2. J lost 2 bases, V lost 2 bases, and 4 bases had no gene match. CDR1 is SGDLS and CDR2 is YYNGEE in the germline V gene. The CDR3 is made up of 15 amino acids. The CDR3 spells CASSVGLARPYEQYF. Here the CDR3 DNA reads TGTGCCAGCAGCGTGGGACTAGCGAGGCCCTACGAGCAGTACTTC. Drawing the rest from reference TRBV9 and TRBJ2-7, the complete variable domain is DSGVTQTPKHLITATGQRVTLRCSPRSGDLSVYWYQQSLDQGLQFLIQYYNGEERAKGNILERFSAQQFPDLHSELNLSSLELGDSALYFCASSVGLARPYEQYFGPGTRLTVT.

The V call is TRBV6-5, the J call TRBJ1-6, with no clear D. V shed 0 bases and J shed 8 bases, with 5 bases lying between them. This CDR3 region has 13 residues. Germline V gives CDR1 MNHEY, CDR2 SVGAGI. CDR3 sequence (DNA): TGTGCCAGCAGTTACTCGAGGGATTCACCCCTCCACTTT. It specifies CASSYSRDSPLHF.